This TCR beta chain was recovered during a study of OX40 agonist ivuxolimab in advanced cancers. Points from the study as a whole: The antigen specificity of the peripheral T cells (those that were expanded) was not determined. Low normalized T-cell clonal expansion also characterized some of the nonresponders. Within 6 weeks, CD4+ and CD8+ blood T cells expanded clonally at 0.1 to 3.0 mg/kg.

Blood samples were obtained at baseline, cycle 4 day 1, and cycle 7 day 1. Of note for this clone: Its matching antigen is unknown.

CDR1 is MNHNY, CDR2 SVGAGI, per germline (reference sequence). This CDR3 has 13 amino acids. The V end was cut by 6 bases, the J end by 10 bases, with 18 bases between. Generated by immunoSEQ multiplex PCR, the TCRdb table keeps only in-frame clones and is missing some. In the table there are fewer than 65,000 clones, about nine tenths of which are singletons. The V call is TRBV6-6, the J call TRBJ2-5; no firm D call. The specimen comprised CD4+ or CD8+ T cells sorted from blood, sampled in a trial of the OX40 agonist ivuxolimab. The receptor was derived from an adult with an advanced solid tumor such as melanoma, head and neck, liver or kidney cancer. CDR3: CASSHGLFEGQYF. The CDR3, as DNA: TGTGCCAGCAGCCACGGGCTCTTTGAAGGCCAGTACTTC.